One and the same sample provided the 21 T cell receptor beta chains below, sequenced in a study of blood T cells in healthy people across ages. The authors ran a second PCR of roughly 6 to 11 cycles using a sample-barcoded 5' primer and a J-beta primer mix. TCRdb reprocessed the 5' RACE reads via MiXCR and lists one record per CDR3 protein. The sample includes around 780,000 distinct CDR3 sequences, around three fifths of them seen just once. The sequenced material came from blood. These receptors were collected from a man between 35 and 55 years old in good health.

The chain has TRBV24-1 and TRBJ2-1, with D tentatively TRBD1 or TRBD2 (5 bases each). This CDR3 region has 17 residues. Germline V CDR1 and CDR2: KGHDR, SFDVKD. The V end lost 2 bases, the J end lost 7 bases, and 20 bases lay between the germline ends. The chain's CDR3 is CATSDSTDSQERNEQFF. DNA for the CDR3: TGTGCCACCAGTGATTCCACCGACAGCCAAGAGCGGAATGAGCAGTTCTTC.

This clonotype has only one observation. A read error may account for a junction end that differs from germline. This chain uses TRBV5-1 with TRBJ1-1, with D perhaps matching TRBD1 (6 bases). The CDR3 contains 14 residues. Germline assignment: CDR1 SGHRS and CDR2 YFSETQ. CDR3: CANSSDSTNTEAFF. The DNA for the CDR3 is TGCGCCAACAGCTCGGACAGCACAAACACTGAAGCTTTCTTT.

This clonotype was counted a few times. This chain links TRBV6-5 with TRBJ2-5; 7 nucleotides agree with TRBD1. V shed 3 bases and J 0 bases; nucleotides not matched to a gene: 13. The CDR3 has 18 residues. The germline V gene encodes CDR1 MNHEY and CDR2 SVGAGI. The CDR3, as DNA: TGTGCCAGCAGTTATAACCCCCAGGGGGACAGCAACCAAGAGACCCAGTACTTC. It codes for CASSYNPQGDSNQETQYF.

The J gene is TRBJ1-2, the V gene TRBV12-3 or TRBV12-4; D is perhaps TRBD1 (6 bases). The CDR3 runs 12 residues. The V end lost 5 bases, the J end lost 8 bases, and 12 bases lay between the germline ends. Written as DNA, the CDR3 is TGTGCCAGCAGTCGCCAGGGGCGCGGCTACACCTTC. Amino acid sequence: CASSRQGRGYTF.

The V call is TRBV5-1, the J call TRBJ1-2, with D possibly TRBD1 on 5 matching bases. V was trimmed by 1 base and J by 3 bases, leaving 13 bases between them. CDR1 and CDR2 (germline): SGHRS, YFSETQ. The CDR3 is 15 residues long. CDR3 sequence: CASSLPGRVDYGYTF. In DNA form, the CDR3 reads TGCGCCAGCAGCTTGCCGGGCAGGGTGGACTATGGCTACACCTTC. Filled out from reference TRBV5-1 and TRBJ1-2, the complete variable domain reads KAGVTQTPRYLIKTRGQQVTLSCSPISGHRSVSWYQQTPGQGLQFLFEYFSETQRNKGNFPGRFSGRQFSNSRSEMNVSTLELGDSALYLCASSLPGRVDYGYTFGSGTRLTVV.

This clonotype was picked up a small number of times. The V call is TRBV5-1, the J call TRBJ1-2, with D perhaps matching TRBD1 (6 bases). Germline V gene lookup returns CDR1 SGHRS and CDR2 YFSETQ. The CDR3 covers 13 residues. V lost 2 bases, J lost 2 bases, and 7 bases lay in between. The CDR3 protein is CASSFTGNYGYTF. CDR3 sequence (DNA): TGCGCCAGCAGCTTTACAGGGAACTATGGCTACACCTTC. The full variable domain, in which reference TRBV5-1 and TRBJ1-2 provide the parts outside the CDR3, is KAGVTQTPRYLIKTRGQQVTLSCSPISGHRSVSWYQQTPGQGLQFLFEYFSETQRNKGNFPGRFSGRQFSNSRSEMNVSTLELGDSALYLCASSFTGNYGYTFGSGTRLTVV.

The chain uses TRBV19 and TRBJ2-7; 9 bases match TRBD1. The V gene's germline CDR1 is LNHDA and CDR2 SQIVND (reference sequence). This CDR3 spans 14 amino acids. V lost 7 bases to trimming and J lost 5 bases; unmatched junction nucleotides: 9. The CDR3 here is CASNLGTGFNEQYF. CDR3 in DNA: TGTGCCAGTAACCTAGGGACAGGGTTCAACGAGCAGTACTTC. The full variable domain, in which reference TRBV19 and TRBJ2-7 provide the parts outside the CDR3, is DGGITQSPKYLFRKEGQNVTLSCEQNLNHDAMYWYRQDPGQGLRLIYYSQIVNDFQKGDIAEGYSVSREKKESFPLTVTSAQKNPTAFYLCASNLGTGFNEQYFGPGTRLTVT.

This chain connects TRBV25-1 to TRBJ2-3; D may be TRBD1 or TRBD2 (5 bases each). Germline V lookup: CDR1 MGHDK, CDR2 SYGVNS. CDR3 length: 14 residues. V shed 2 bases and J shed 5 bases, with 11 bases lying between them. CDR3 nucleotides: TGTGCCAGCAGTGAACCGGGACGGATAGATACGCAGTATTTT. This sequence encodes CASSEPGRIDTQYF.

The chain has TRBV27 and TRBJ1-5, with a tentative D call TRBD1 (5 bases). Germline CDR1 is MNHEY and CDR2 is SMNVEV (reference sequence). The CDR3 consists of 14 residues. V was clipped by 4 bases and J by 9 bases, with 16 bases between them. The CDR3 coding sequence is TGTGCCAGCAGTTGGAGCTTATCCGGGGGGCCCCAGCATTTT. Protein sequence: CASSWSLSGGPQHF.

This clonotype has just a few counts. The CDR3 is CASRGLGGIGETQYF. Here the CDR3 DNA reads TGTGCCAGCAGGGGACTGGGGGGGATAGGAGAGACCCAGTACTTC. The V and J genes are TRBV27 and TRBJ2-5; 7 bases map to TRBD2. J gave up 4 bases and V 6 bases, and 11 bases lay outside the gene matches. The CDR3 is 15 amino acids. CDR1 MNHEY and CDR2 SMNVEV come from the germline V gene (reference sequence).

The rearrangement joins TRBV27 to TRBJ2-7; 7 nucleotides line up with TRBD1. V was clipped by 7 bases and J by 3 bases; unmatched bases: 6. The CDR3 contains 13 residues. Germline V gene data show CDR1 as MNHEY and CDR2 as SMNVEV (reference sequence). CDR3 coding DNA: TGTGCCAGCATCGGGACAGCTTTCTACGAGCAGTACTTC. This sequence encodes CASIGTAFYEQYF.

The gene calls are TRBV3-1 and TRBJ2-4; D may be TRBD2 (6 bases). The germline gives CDR1 LGHDT, CDR2 YNNKEL (reference sequence). The ends were cut back, 7 bases at V and 1 base at J, with 17 bases in the middle. This CDR3 region has 16 residues. The CDR3 coding sequence is TGTGCCAGCAATGAAGGTGGTGGGGGGGCCAAAAACATTCAGTACTTC. As protein: CASNEGGGGAKNIQYF.

V is TRBV20-1 and J is TRBJ2-2, with D possibly matching TRBD2 (5 bases). Trimming took 4 bases from V and 4 from J, leaving 22 bases between them. The CDR3 has 17 amino acids. The germline V gene encodes CDR1 DFQATT and CDR2 SNEGSKA (reference sequence). This chain's CDR3 is CSAIPLGGRSGTGELFF. CDR3 sequence (DNA): TGCAGTGCTATACCACTTGGAGGCAGGTCTGGCACCGGGGAGCTGTTTTTT.

DNA of the CDR3: TGTGCCATCAGTGAGTCGACCGGGACTGGGGCCAATGAGCAGTTCTTC. Translation: CAISESTGTGANEQFF. The V gene is TRBV10-3, the J gene TRBJ2-1; D is perhaps TRBD2 (6 bases). CDR1 ENHRY and CDR2 SYGVKD come from the germline V gene. V was clipped by 0 bases and J by 6 bases, with 15 bases between them. The CDR3 totals 16 residues.

This clonotype occurred a few times. V is TRBV5-1 and J is TRBJ2-7, with a weak D call TRBD1 (6 bases). The CDR3 length is 13 residues. Germline-derived CDR1 and CDR2 are SGHRS and YFSETQ. Trimming left V 1 base short and J 7 bases short, with 12 bases between. The CDR3 loop is CASSLTGPPEQYF. For the CDR3, the DNA is TGCGCCAGCAGCTTGACAGGGCCACCGGAGCAGTACTTC. The full variable domain, with the rest looked up from reference TRBV5-1 and TRBJ2-7, is KAGVTQTPRYLIKTRGQQVTLSCSPISGHRSVSWYQQTPGQGLQFLFEYFSETQRNKGNFPGRFSGRQFSNSRSEMNVSTLELGDSALYLCASSLTGPPEQYFGPGTRLTVT.

The chain links TRBV20-1 to TRBJ2-1; D not certain. CDR3 length: 15 amino acids. Germline loops: CDR1 DFQATT, CDR2 SNEGSKA (reference sequence). Trimming stripped 3 bases from V and 6 bases from J, with 18 bases between. The DNA of the CDR3 is TGCAGTGCTAGGGGATACAGAAACTTTGGCAATGAGCAGTTCTTC. Encoded protein: CSARGYRNFGNEQFF.

In its sample, this clonotype was seen a few times. V gene TRBV4-2 combines with J gene TRBJ1-5; 11 bases agree with TRBD1. Germline V lookup: CDR1 LGHNA, CDR2 YNFKEQ. Losses at the gene ends were 1 base for V and 0 bases for J; bases not matched to a gene: 11. This CDR3 region has 20 residues. The CDR3 loop is CASSQVGGTGGSSSNQPQHF. The DNA of the CDR3 is TGTGCCAGCAGCCAAGTGGGGGGGACAGGGGGGAGCTCTAGCAATCAGCCCCAGCATTTT.

A note on this clonotype: A much larger clone lies one base from this, so it may be a read error. V is TRBV27 and J is TRBJ1-6; TRBD1 aligns across 8 bases. CDR3 length equals 15 residues. V was pared by 2 bases and J by 8 bases, with 5 bases of the junction left unmatched. Germline V lookup: CDR1 MNHEY, CDR2 SMNVEV (reference sequence). CDR3 region: CASSLTGGDDSPLHF. The DNA for the CDR3 is TGTGCCAGCAGTTTAACAGGGGGGGATGATTCACCCCTCCACTTT.

This clonotype showed up just a few times. CDR3 region: CSARKGVAGGSTDTQYF. The CDR3 DNA sequence: TGCAGTGCTCGCAAAGGAGTAGCGGGGGGTAGCACAGATACGCAGTATTTT. The chain carries TRBV20-1 and TRBJ2-3; TRBD2 matches at 10 bases. J lost 0 bases, V lost 5 bases, and 11 bases had no gene match. Germline V CDR1 and CDR2: DFQATT, SNEGSKA (reference sequence). The CDR3 contains 17 residues.

This clonotype was counted a single time. The chain has TRBV13 and TRBJ2-1, with unresolved D. TRBJ2-7 explains the end of the DNA better; the J call may be wrong. The CDR3 extends over 15 amino acids. Germline CDR1 reads PRHDT; CDR2 reads FYEKMQ (reference sequence). The CDR3 region is CASSLALPPYNEQYF. CDR3 nucleotide sequence: TGTGCCAGCAGCTTAGCCCTCCCCCCCTACAATGAGCAGTACTTC.

This rearrangement joins TRBV14 to TRBJ1-6; tentatively, D is TRBD1 (5 bases). Germline lookup yields CDR1 SGHDN and CDR2 FVKESK. V was shortened by 1 base and J by 10 bases, with 14 bases between the two germline ends. This CDR3 region has 15 residues. The CDR3 DNA reads as TGTGCCAGCAGCCAAGTTATGGGGGAAGTGTCACCCCTCCACTTT. This codes for CASSQVMGEVSPLHF.